This T cell receptor (beta chain) was identified in a study of blood T cells in healthy people across ages. On this clonotype itself: Its target is unknown.

A J-beta primer mix and a sample-barcoded 5' primer were used in a second PCR of roughly 6 to 11 cycles. Each CDR3 protein is one row after TCRdb ran MiXCR on the 5' RACE reads. The sample consists of about 930,000 distinct CDR3 sequences, 25% to 35% of them appearing once. The CDR3 contains 16 residues. V was trimmed by 5 bases and J by 9 bases, leaving 26 bases between them. Germline assignment: CDR1 SQVTM and CDR2 ANQGSEA. Overall study results and limits: Across the age range, TCR beta diversity per million T cells fell in a roughly linear way.

Researchers isolated at least 6.5 million PBMCs per sample. A further study also used this sample, focusing on T cells of mothers and their children.

Sequencing was done on a sample of blood. This TCR derives from a middle-aged woman in good health. The chain links TRBV29-1 to TRBJ2-1; D is perhaps TRBD1 or TRBD2 (7 bases each). CDR3 DNA sequence: TGCAGCGTTTACCCCAGGGGGGAGGGAGTGATCGGTGAGCAGTTCTTC. It specifies CSVYPRGEGVIGEQFF.